The clone carrying this T cell receptor (beta chain) has only one observation. No antigen is known for it. The donors comprised healthy bone marrow donors. This record comes from a study of cytomegalovirus exposure and HLA in healthy donors. Background on the study: Earlier results showed roughly 120 million unique TCR beta sequences derived from roughly 190 million T cells. There were several hundred genotyped donors. Of these, 81% fell in the genetic ancestry cluster associated with self-reported Caucasian donors. Study results and caveats: Several of the most significant clusters appeared, in a later analysis, to be linked to common viral pathogens.

The PCR employed 60 Vbeta primers together with 13 Jbeta primers. Sequenced by immunoSEQ multiplex PCR; TCRdb stores in-frame clones only, minus some. The profile shows about 100,000 clones, under 80% of them singletons. Germline CDR1 MNHEY, CDR2 SVGAGI. The CDR3 is 14 amino acids. V shed 6 bases and J 5 bases; nucleotides not matched to a gene: 7. The sample consisted of PBMCs. This clonotype was sampled from a man aged 40-49 years in good health and CMV-seropositive. The rearrangement uses TRBV6-5 and TRBJ2-3; 8 bases are shared with TRBD1. CDR3 nucleotide sequence: TGTGCCAGCAGGACCCCAGGGGGCCGAGATACGCAGTATTTT. Translating gives CASRTPGGRDTQYF.